A single TCR beta chain is shown here with its context. The antigen is undetermined. Amplification of TCR beta CDR3 regions was performed using RNA transcripts as template. HTBI primers were used for first-round RT-PCR of the TCR CDR3. TCRdb analysed the multiplex PCR reads with MiXCR anew, one entry per CDR3 protein. The table shows about 480,000 distinct CDR3 sequences, with about 24% occurring only once. Germline V gives CDR1 LNHDA, CDR2 SQIVND (reference sequence). The V and J ends lost 5 bases and 5 bases respectively, with 12 bases between them. The CDR3 sequence is 13 residues long. The sample belongs to a study of T cells in Graves' hyperthyroidism and ophthalmopathy. Looking at the study overall: At initial diagnosis, before any treatment had begun, peripheral blood was obtained. Study-level findings and limits: Model predictions of ophthalmopathy came a median approximately seven months before onset. Most expanded thyroid clonotypes above 0.001 recurred in blood.

The sequence derives from a woman in her twenties or thirties with Graves' ophthalmopathy. V and J are TRBV19 and TRBJ2-5; D gene ambiguous. The sequencing sample was made of blood. The CDR3 bases are TGTGCCAGTAGTGCCCGTGCGCGTGAGACCCAGTACTTC. Translated: CASSARARETQYF.